This TCR beta chain originates from a study of cytomegalovirus exposure and HLA in healthy donors. In this sample, this clone turned up a few times. Primers included in the PCR were 60 Vbeta and 13 Jbeta primers. The assay was immunoSEQ multiplex PCR, and TCRdb's table has in-frame clones only and misses some. The table lists about 120,000 clones, roughly 82% of them singletons. CDR1 LGHNT and CDR2 FRNRAP come from the germline V gene. Trimming stripped 5 bases from V and 1 base from J, with 14 bases between. This CDR3 is built from 15 residues. The source of this sequence is a woman aged 40-49 years in good health and CMV-seropositive. Material for sequencing was PBMCs. The V and J genes are TRBV12-5 and TRBJ1-1; D is perhaps TRBD1 (6 bases). CDR3 nucleotides: TGTGCTAGTGGTCAACAGGGTGCACCGAACACTGAAGCTTTCTTT. This encodes CASGQQGAPNTEAFF.